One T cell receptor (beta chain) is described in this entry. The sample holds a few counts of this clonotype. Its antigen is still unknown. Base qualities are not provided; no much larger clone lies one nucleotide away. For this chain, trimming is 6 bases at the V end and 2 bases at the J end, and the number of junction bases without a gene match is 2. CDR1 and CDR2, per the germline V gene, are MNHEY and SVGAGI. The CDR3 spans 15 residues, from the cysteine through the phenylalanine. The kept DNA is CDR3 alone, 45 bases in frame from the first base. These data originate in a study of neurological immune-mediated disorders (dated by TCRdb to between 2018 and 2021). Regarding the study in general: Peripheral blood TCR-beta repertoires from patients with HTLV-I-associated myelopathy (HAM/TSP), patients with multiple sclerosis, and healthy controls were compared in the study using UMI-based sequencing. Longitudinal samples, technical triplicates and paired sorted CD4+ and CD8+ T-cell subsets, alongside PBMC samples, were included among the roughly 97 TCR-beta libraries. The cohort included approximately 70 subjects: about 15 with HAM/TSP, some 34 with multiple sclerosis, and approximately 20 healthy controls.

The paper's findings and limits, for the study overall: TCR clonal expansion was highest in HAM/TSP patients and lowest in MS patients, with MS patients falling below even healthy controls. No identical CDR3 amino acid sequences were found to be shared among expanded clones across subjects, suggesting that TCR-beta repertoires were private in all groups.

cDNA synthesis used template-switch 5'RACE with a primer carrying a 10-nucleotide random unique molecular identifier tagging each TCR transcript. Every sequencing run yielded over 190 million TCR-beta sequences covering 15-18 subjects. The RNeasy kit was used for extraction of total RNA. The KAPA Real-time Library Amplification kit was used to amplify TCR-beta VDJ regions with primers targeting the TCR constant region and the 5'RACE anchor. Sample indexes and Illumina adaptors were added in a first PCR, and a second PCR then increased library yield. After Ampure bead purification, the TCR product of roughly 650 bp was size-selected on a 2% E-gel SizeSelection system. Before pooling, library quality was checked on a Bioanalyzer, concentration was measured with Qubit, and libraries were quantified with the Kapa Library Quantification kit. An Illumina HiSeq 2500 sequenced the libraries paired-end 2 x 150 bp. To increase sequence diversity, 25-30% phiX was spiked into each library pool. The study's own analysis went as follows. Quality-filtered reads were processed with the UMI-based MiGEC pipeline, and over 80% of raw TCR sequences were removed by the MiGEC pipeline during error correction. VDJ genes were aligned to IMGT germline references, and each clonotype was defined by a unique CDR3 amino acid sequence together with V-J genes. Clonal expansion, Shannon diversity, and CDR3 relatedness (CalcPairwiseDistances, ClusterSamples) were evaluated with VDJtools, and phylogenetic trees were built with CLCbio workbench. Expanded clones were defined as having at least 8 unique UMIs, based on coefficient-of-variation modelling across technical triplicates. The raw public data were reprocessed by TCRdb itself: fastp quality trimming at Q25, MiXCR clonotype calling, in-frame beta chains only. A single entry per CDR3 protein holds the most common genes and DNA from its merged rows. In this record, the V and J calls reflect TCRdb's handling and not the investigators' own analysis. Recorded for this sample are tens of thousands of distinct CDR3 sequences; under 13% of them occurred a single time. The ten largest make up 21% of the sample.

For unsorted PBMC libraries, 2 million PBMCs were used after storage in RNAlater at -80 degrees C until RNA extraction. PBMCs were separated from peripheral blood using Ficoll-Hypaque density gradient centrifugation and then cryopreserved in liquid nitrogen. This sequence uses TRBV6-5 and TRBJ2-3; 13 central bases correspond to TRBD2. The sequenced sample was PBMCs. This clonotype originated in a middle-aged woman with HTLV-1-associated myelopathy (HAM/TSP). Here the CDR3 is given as CASRGLAGNTDTQYF. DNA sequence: TGTGCCAGCAGGGGACTAGCGGGGAACACAGATACGCAGTATTTT.